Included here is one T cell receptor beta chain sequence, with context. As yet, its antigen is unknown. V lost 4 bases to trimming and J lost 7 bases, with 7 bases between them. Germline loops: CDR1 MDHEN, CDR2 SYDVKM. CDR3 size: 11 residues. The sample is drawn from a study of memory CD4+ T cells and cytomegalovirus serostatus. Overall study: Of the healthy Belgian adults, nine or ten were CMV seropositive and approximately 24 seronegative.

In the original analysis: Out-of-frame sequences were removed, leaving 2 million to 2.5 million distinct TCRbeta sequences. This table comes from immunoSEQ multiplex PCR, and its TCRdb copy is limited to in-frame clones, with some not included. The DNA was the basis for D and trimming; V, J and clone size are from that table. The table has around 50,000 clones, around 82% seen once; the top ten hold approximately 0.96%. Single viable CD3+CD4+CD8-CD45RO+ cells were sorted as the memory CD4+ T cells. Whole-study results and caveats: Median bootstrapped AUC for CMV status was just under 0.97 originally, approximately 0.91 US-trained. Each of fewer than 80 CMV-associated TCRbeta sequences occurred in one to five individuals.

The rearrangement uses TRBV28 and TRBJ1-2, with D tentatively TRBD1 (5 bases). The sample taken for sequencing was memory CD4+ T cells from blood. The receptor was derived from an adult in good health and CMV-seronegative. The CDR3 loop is CASSWGGGYTF. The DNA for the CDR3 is TGTGCCAGCAGTTGGGGGGGTGGCTACACCTTC.